These 22 T cell receptor beta chains were sequenced from one sample in a study of cytomegalovirus exposure and HLA in healthy donors. With 60 Vbeta and 13 Jbeta primers, the PCR was carried out. TCRdb keeps only in-frame clones here, not all; method: immunoSEQ multiplex PCR. This table has approximately 190,000 clones, about 12% appearing once. Material for sequencing was PBMCs. The source is a man aged 50-59 years in good health and CMV-seropositive.

This clone was seen a handful of times. V usage is TRBV27 and J usage is TRBJ2-7; 11 bases match TRBD2. Trimming removed 6 bases from V and 1 base from J; junction bases left unmatched: 2. The germline V gene encodes CDR1 MNHEY and CDR2 SMNVEV (reference sequence). This CDR3 is built from 14 residues. CDR3 amino acids: CASRASGGSYEQYV. DNA of the CDR3: TGTGCCAGCAGGGCTAGCGGGGGGTCCTACGAGCAGTACGTC.

This clone was counted only a few times. The chain carries TRBV25-1 and TRBJ2-1, with D perhaps matching TRBD1 (5 bases). The CDR3 has 16 amino acids. Looked up from germline, CDR1 is MGHDK and CDR2 is SYGVNS. V shed 4 bases and J shed 1 base, with 14 bases lying between them. The DNA of the CDR3 is TGTGCCAGCAGTGGATCCCCGACAGTATCCTACAATGAGCAGTTCTTC. Amino acid sequence: CASSGSPTVSYNEQFF.

This clone was counted a few times. J is TRBJ2-3 and V is TRBV6-6; D might be TRBD1 (7 bases). This CDR3 has 16 amino acids. Germline CDR1 MNHNY, CDR2 SVGAGI (reference sequence). Trimming cost V 2 bases and J 1 base, with 13 bases left between them. CDR3 nucleotide sequence: TGTGCCAGCAGTTACGGGCAGGGGGGAGGCACAGATACGCAGTATTTT. Translated, it gives CASSYGQGGGTDTQYF.

This clone was seen more than once but under ten times. This chain links TRBV6-4 with TRBJ2-2, with TRBD1 matching over 7 bases. The CDR3 contains 16 residues. V dropped 6 bases and J dropped 0; count of bases not matched to a gene: 7. Germline CDR1 is MRHNA and CDR2 is SNTAGT. The CDR3 here is CASRLTTGANTGELFF. For the CDR3, the DNA is TGTGCCAGCAGACTAACAACAGGGGCGAACACCGGGGAGCTGTTTTTT.

The CDR3, as DNA: TGTGCCAGCAGCTTAGTTTCGCTCGGGACTGAAGCTTTCTTT. It encodes CASSLVSLGTEAFF. This sequence joins TRBV11-2 and TRBJ1-1; D is uncertain. The ends were cut back, 1 base at V and 5 bases at J, with 11 bases in the middle. The CDR3 contains 14 residues. CDR1 is SGHAT and CDR2 is FQNNGV in the germline V gene.

The table lists this clone with a few counts. V is TRBV18 and J is TRBJ1-1, with D unresolved. CDR1 is KGHSH, CDR2 LQKENI, per germline. Trimming stripped 5 bases from V and 5 bases from J, with 6 bases between. The CDR3 runs 11 residues. The CDR3 spells CASSAGTEAFF. The CDR3 nucleotides read TGTGCCAGCTCAGCGGGGACTGAAGCTTTCTTT.

This clone was seen a few times. The chain uses TRBV11-3 and TRBJ1-5, with TRBD1 matching 7 bases. Germline-derived CDR1 and CDR2 are SGHNT and YENEEA. J lost 7 bases, V lost 3 bases, and 9 bases had no gene match. CDR3 length equals 15 residues. The CDR3 loop is CASSLRGGAWQPQHF. The CDR3 DNA is TGTGCCAGCAGCTTGAGAGGGGGCGCTTGGCAGCCCCAGCATTTT.

This CDR3 reads CASSSTGGVTEAFF. The CDR3 DNA follows: TGTGCCAGCAGCTCGACAGGAGGTGTCACTGAAGCTTTCTTT. The chain couples TRBV7-2 to TRBJ1-1; TRBD1 might be the D (6 bases). This CDR3 contains 14 residues. CDR1 is SGHTA and CDR2 is FQGNSA in the germline V gene. V lost 4 bases and J lost 4, with 13 bases in between.

This clone was counted between two and nine times. The rearrangement links TRBV28 to TRBJ2-3, with a tentative D call TRBD2 (5 bases). Germline CDR1 MDHEN, CDR2 SYDVKM. V lost 8 bases and J lost 1, with 10 bases in between. The CDR3 runs to 13 residues. The CDR3 sequence is CASDPLGTDTQYF. DNA for the CDR3: TGTGCCAGCGACCCACTAGGCACAGATACGCAGTATTTT. The full variable domain, in which reference TRBV28 and TRBJ2-3 provide the parts outside the CDR3, is DVKVTQSSRYLVKRTGEKVFLECVQDMDHENMFWYRQDPGLGLRLIYFSYDVKMKEKGDIPEGYSVSREKKERFSLILESASTNQTSMYLCASDPLGTDTQYFGPGTRLTVL.

This clone was picked up a small number of times. V is TRBV30 and J is TRBJ2-1; 11 positions agree with TRBD2. V gave up 1 base and J gave up 0 bases; unmatched junction bases: 8. Per germline, CDR1 GTSNPN and CDR2 SVGIG (reference sequence). The CDR3 covers 18 residues. The CDR3 loop is CAWSGLAGGRLSYNEQFF. The CDR3 DNA reads TGTGCCTGGAGTGGTTTAGCGGGGGGGCGTCTCTCCTACAATGAGCAGTTCTTC. Full variable domain (missing parts from reference TRBV30 and TRBJ2-1): SQTIHQWPATLVQPVGSPLSLECTVEGTSNPNLYWYRQAAGRGLQLLFYSVGIGQISSEVPQNLSASRPQDRQFILSSKKLLLSDSGFYLCAWSGLAGGRLSYNEQFFGPGTRLTVL.

The chain carries TRBV9 and TRBJ1-1; TRBD1 might be the D (5 bases). V dropped 3 bases and J dropped 1 base, with 10 bases sitting between them. CDR1 is SGDLS and CDR2 is YYNGEE in the germline V gene. The CDR3 totals 14 residues. This CDR3 reads CASSAGLRNTEAFF. The CDR3 DNA reads TGTGCCAGCAGCGCGGGACTGCGGAACACTGAAGCTTTCTTT. Together with reference TRBV9 and TRBJ1-1, the CDR3 gives the full variable domain: DSGVTQTPKHLITATGQRVTLRCSPRSGDLSVYWYQQSLDQGLQFLIQYYNGEERAKGNILERFSAQQFPDLHSELNLSSLELGDSALYFCASSAGLRNTEAFFGQGTRLTVV.

This clone has more than one count but fewer than ten. The genes are TRBV23-1 and TRBJ2-5, with 7 bases aligning to TRBD2. TRBV23-1 is recorded as an ORF, its role being uncertain. The CDR3 contains 13 residues. V lost 8 bases, J lost 4 bases, and 7 bases stayed unmatched. In DNA, the CDR3 is TGCGCCAGCGTGGTGGGGGGGGGAGAGACCCAGTACTTC. Protein sequence: CASVVGGGETQYF.

This clone was seen a few times. The chain employs TRBV30 and TRBJ1-4; 9 positions agree with TRBD1. Germline V CDR1 and CDR2: GTSNPN, SVGIG (reference sequence). The CDR3 runs 14 residues. Germline trimming cut 3 bases from V and 4 bases from J; bases unmatched to any gene: 3. The CDR3 nucleotides are TGTGCCTGGAGACCGGGACAGGGTAATGAAAAACTGTTTTTT. It encodes CAWRPGQGNEKLFF.

The sample holds a few counts of this clone. The genes are TRBV6-6 and TRBJ2-1, with 9 bases that match TRBD1. Trimming removed 5 bases from V and 5 bases from J; junction bases left unmatched: 7. The CDR3 runs 15 residues. Germline assignment: CDR1 MNHNY and CDR2 SVGAGI (reference sequence). CDR3 sequence (DNA): TGTGCCAGCAGTATAATTCGGACAGGGGACAATGAGCAGTTCTTC. This codes for CASSIIRTGDNEQFF.

This clone was counted between two and nine times. V gene TRBV14 combines with J gene TRBJ2-3, with no clear D. The length of the CDR3 is 16 residues. The germline gives CDR1 SGHDN, CDR2 FVKESK. Trimming removed 4 bases from V and 4 bases from J, with 18 bases in between. The CDR3 sequence: CASSPRRGSLADTQYF. The CDR3 nucleotides read TGTGCCAGCAGCCCGCGGCGCGGCAGTTTGGCAGATACGCAGTATTTT.

This clone was observed a few times. The rearrangement uses TRBV2 and TRBJ1-4, with 8 bases lining up with TRBD1. V trimming: 6 bases; J trimming: 8 bases; junction bases outside the gene matches: 11. The CDR3 runs to 15 residues. Germline lookup yields CDR1 SNHLY and CDR2 FYNNEI. The CDR3 sequence: CASRSPTGAQEKLFF. The CDR3 DNA is TGTGCCAGCAGATCCCCGACAGGGGCGCAAGAAAAACTGTTTTTT.

This clone was detected only a few times. The chain employs TRBV7-9 and TRBJ1-1; unclear D gene. V shed 3 bases and J shed 11 bases, with 13 bases lying between them. This CDR3 spans 12 amino acids. The germline V gene has CDR1 SEHNR and CDR2 FQNEAQ (reference sequence). The chain's CDR3 is CASSFVGGTAFF. In nucleotides, the CDR3 is TGTGCCAGCAGCTTCGTCGGAGGAACGGCTTTCTTT.

V usage is TRBV6-5 and J usage is TRBJ1-2, with 7 nucleotides matching TRBD1. V shed 4 bases, J shed 7 bases, and the junction held 6 bases outside the gene matches. The CDR3 covers 13 residues. Germline V gene lookup returns CDR1 MNHEY and CDR2 SVGAGI. The CDR3 spells CASSLTGQAGYTF. In nucleotides, the CDR3 is TGTGCCAGCAGTTTGACAGGGCAGGCTGGCTACACCTTC.

The chain is built from TRBV19 and TRBJ2-2; TRBD1 agrees at 7 bases. The CDR3 runs 15 residues. The junction had 4 bases not matched to a gene; V was cut back by 1 base and J by 5 bases. Germline V gene sequence: CDR1 LNHDA, CDR2 SQIVND (reference sequence). CDR3: CASSIARTGTGELFF. CDR3 bases: TGTGCCAGTAGTATAGCCCGGACAGGTACCGGGGAGCTGTTTTTT.

This clone showed up just a few times. The V and J genes are TRBV2 and TRBJ1-6; unclear D gene. This CDR3 has 15 amino acids. Per the germline V gene, CDR1 is SNHLY and CDR2 is FYNNEI. V lost 6 bases and J lost 6, with 15 bases in between. The CDR3 here is CASRAPGVINSPLHF. The CDR3 nucleotides read TGTGCCAGCAGAGCCCCGGGAGTAATTAATTCACCCCTCCACTTT. The full variable domain, with the rest looked up from reference TRBV2 and TRBJ1-6, is EPEVTQTPSHQVTQMGQEVILRCVPISNHLYFYWYRQILGQKVEFLVSFYNNEISEKSEIFDDQFSVERPDGSNFTLKIRSTKLEDSAMYFCASRAPGVINSPLHFGNGTRLTVT.

The chain joins TRBV6-5 to TRBJ2-2, with a possible D match to TRBD1 (6 bases). Germline loops: CDR1 MNHEY, CDR2 SVGAGI. This CDR3 spans 15 amino acids. Between the trimmed V and J ends, which lost 5 bases and 1 base, there was a span of 11 bases. CDR3 in DNA: TGTGCCAGCAGTGTAATGACAGGGAACACCGGGGAGCTGTTTTTT. Translation gives CASSVMTGNTGELFF.

This clone was seen a handful of times. This rearrangement joins TRBV11-3 to TRBJ1-4; D remains ambiguous. The germline V gene has CDR1 SGHNT and CDR2 YENEEA. Between the trimmed V and J ends, which lost 3 bases and 8 bases, there was a span of 7 bases. This CDR3 has 12 amino acids. The DNA for the CDR3 is TGTGCCAGCAGCTTCGAGAAGGAAAAACTGTTTTTT. Its protein is CASSFEKEKLFF.